This is a list of T cell receptor beta chains from one sample in a study of molecular identifiers for immune sequencing clone quantification. TCRdb fed the PCR reads into MiXCR, producing one record per CDR3 protein. The sample includes about 510,000 distinct CDR3 sequences, 20% to 25% of them seen just once. Sequenced sample: naive CD8+ T cells from blood, with Jurkat cell RNA spiked in. Receptors originate from a human donor in good health. Some libraries in this study had Jurkat cell RNA spiked in. Each CDR3 is given with its conserved first and last residue. A D gene is named only where the DNA matches it firmly. Clone sizes are given selectively: once, few, many, or a class where the clone is expanded.

D,size,J,V,CDR3,DNA
TRBD1,NA,TRBJ2-1,TRBV7-9,CASSHATGTVYNEQFF,TGTGCCAGCAGCCATGCCACCGGGACAGTGTACAATGAGCAGTTCTTC
NA,many,TRBJ1-2,TRBV5-1,CASKDLLGNTF,TGCGCCAGCAAGGATCTGTTAGGTAACACCTTC
TRBD2,NA,TRBJ2-7,TRBV19,CASSPTRDYLYEQYF,TGTGCCAGTAGTCCCACCCGGGACTATTTGTACGAGCAGTACTTC
NA,many,TRBJ1-5,TRBV4-3,CASSQVRDQPQHF,TGCGCCAGCAGCCAAGTCCGAGATCAGCCCCAGCATTTT
NA,NA,TRBJ2-7,TRBV12-3/TRBV12-4,CASSLAGAGNEQYF,TGTGCCAGCAGTTTAGCTGGGGCTGGGAACGAGCAGTACTTC
NA,NA,TRBJ2-2,TRBV7-8,CASSLVGPIGYTGELFF,TGTGCCAGCAGCTTAGTGGGACCCATCGGGTACACCGGGGAGCTGTTTTTT
NA,few,TRBJ2-5,TRBV29-1,CSVEDGQDMSQYF,TGCAGCGTTGAAGATGGTCAGGATATGTCCCAGTACTTC
TRBD2,many,TRBJ2-1,TRBV29-1,CSVETTSGRYEQFF,TGCAGCGTTGAAACGACTAGCGGGAGGTATGAGCAGTTCTTC
NA,few,TRBJ2-7,TRBV6-2/TRBV6-3,CASSYPSVVVEGRPYEQYF,TGTGCCAGCAGTTACCCCTCCGTAGTCGTAGAGGGTCGGCCCTACGAGCAGTACTTC
NA,few,TRBJ1-2,TRBV5-4,CASSSYIEGTVYGYTF,TGTGCCAGCAGCAGTTACATAGAAGGGACGGTCTATGGCTACACCTTC
NA,many,TRBJ1-4,TRBV5-4,CASSLGQNNEKLFF,TGTGCCAGCAGCTTGGGACAGAATAATGAAAAACTGTTTTTT
NA,NA,TRBJ1-4,TRBV13,CASKTAANEKLFF,TGTGCCAGCAAGACAGCAGCTAATGAAAAACTGTTTTTT
NA,few,TRBJ2-3,TRBV7-2,CASSLGWVVGTDTQYF,TGTGCCAGCAGCTTAGGGTGGGTGGTGGGCACAGATACGCAGTATTTT
TRBD1,NA,TRBJ2-4,TRBV30,CAWSVEGAQSIIQYF,TGTGCCTGGAGTGTAGAGGGGGCACAGTCTATCATTCAGTACTTC
NA,few,TRBJ2-3,TRBV5-1,CASSGHLSRTDTQYF,TGCGCCAGCAGTGGCCATTTGAGTAGGACAGATACGCAGTATTTT
NA,many,TRBJ2-5,TRBV20-1,CSARDREGIQETQYF,TGCAGTGCTAGAGATCGGGAAGGGATCCAAGAGACCCAGTACTTC
NA,many,TRBJ2-7,TRBV6-1,CASSEGIGGHEQYF,TGTGCCAGCAGTGAAGGGATCGGGGGGCATGAGCAGTACTTC
NA,few,TRBJ1-3,TRBV10-3,CATTSTAVSSGNTIYF,TGTGCCACTACGAGTACCGCGGTCAGCTCTGGAAACACCATATATTTT
TRBD2,NA,TRBJ2-5,TRBV6-5,CASSGVAGGLETQYF,TGTGCCAGCAGTGGGGTTGCGGGAGGGTTGGAGACCCAGTACTTC
NA,NA,TRBJ1-1,TRBV10-2,CASGWGEDTEAFF,TGCGCCAGCGGGTGGGGGGAGGACACTGAAGCTTTCTTT
NA,many,TRBJ2-2,TRBV29-1,CSVGRSSGELFF,TGCAGCGTCGGACGGAGCTCCGGGGAGCTGTTTTTT
NA,NA,TRBJ2-1,TRBV19,CASSIDWGSYNEQFF,TGTGCCAGTAGTATAGATTGGGGGTCCTACAATGAGCAGTTCTTC
NA,many,TRBJ1-1,TRBV18,CASSPGYMNTEAFF,TGTGCCAGCTCACCAGGTTACATGAACACTGAAGCTTTCTTT
NA,many,TRBJ2-3,TRBV28,CASSFLETSTDTQYF,NA
NA,many,TRBJ1-1,TRBV10-2,CASTGVNTEAFF,TGCGCCAGCACAGGGGTGAACACTGAAGCTTTCTTT
NA,NA,TRBJ2-7,TRBV11-2,CASSLVGGGDYEQYF,TGTGCCAGCAGCTTAGTGGGGGGCGGTGACTACGAGCAGTACTTC
TRBD1,NA,TRBJ2-3,TRBV4-1,CASSQVGQEADTQYF,TGCGCCAGCAGCCAGGTGGGACAGGAGGCCGATACGCAGTATTTT
NA,many,TRBJ2-7,TRBV6-2/TRBV6-3,CASTRDTYEQYF,TGTGCCAGCACCCGGGACACCTACGAGCAGTACTTC
NA,many,TRBJ1-1,TRBV4-1,CASSQEGGTVTEAFF,TGCGCCAGCAGCCAAGAAGGTGGTACGGTCACTGAAGCTTTCTTT
NA,NA,TRBJ2-2,TRBV27,CASSLLQARGGTGELFF,TGTGCCAGCAGTCTCCTCCAAGCGCGAGGGGGAACCGGGGAGCTGTTTTTT
NA,many,TRBJ1-6,TRBV9,CASSVTGDYNSPLHF,TGTGCCAGCAGCGTAACTGGGGACTATAATTCACCCCTCCACTTT
TRBD1,NA,TRBJ1-5,TRBV20-1,CSAIGQGPYNQPQHF,TGCAGTGCTATCGGACAGGGTCCGTACAATCAGCCCCAGCATTTT
NA,NA,TRBJ2-7,TRBV28,CASSLYGGGPSYEQYF,TGTGCCAGCAGTTTATACGGGGGAGGCCCCTCCTACGAGCAGTACTTC
NA,NA,TRBJ2-5,TRBV30,CAWSVQEAQYF,TGTGCCTGGAGCGTCCAAGAGGCCCAGTACTTC
TRBD1,many,TRBJ2-7,TRBV20-1,CSARTGFYEQYF,TGCAGTGCTCGGACAGGGTTCTACGAGCAGTACTTC
NA,few,TRBJ1-5,TRBV19,CASSRFGGSNQPQHF,TGTGCCAGTAGCCGATTTGGGGGAAGCAATCAGCCCCAGCATTTT
TRBD1,few,TRBJ2-7,TRBV19,CASSTNSHDRGFGFYEQYF,TGTGCCAGTAGTACAAACTCACACGACAGGGGCTTCGGCTTCTACGAGCAGTACTTC
NA,few,TRBJ2-5,TRBV10-3,CAIKPTDSEETQYF,TGTGCCATCAAACCAACAGACTCCGAAGAGACCCAGTACTTC
NA,few,TRBJ1-1,TRBV6-2/TRBV6-3,CASSWDIEAFF,TGTGCCAGCAGTTGGGACATCGAAGCTTTCTTT
NA,many,TRBJ1-2,TRBV19,CASSPGPNYGYTF,TGTGCCAGCAGTCCCGGACCTAACTATGGCTACACCTTC
TRBD1,few,TRBJ2-5,TRBV7-9,CASSPTPGQGKETQYF,TGTGCCAGCAGCCCTACCCCGGGACAGGGAAAAGAGACCCAGTACTTC
NA,few,TRBJ1-3,TRBV6-2/TRBV6-3,CASRDFYSGNTIYF,TGTGCCAGCCGGGACTTCTACTCTGGAAACACCATATATTTT
TRBD2,NA,TRBJ2-3,TRBV13,CASRGVGHAGGTLYF,TGTGCCAGCAGGGGGGTCGGGCATGCGGGGGGTACGCTGTATTTT
TRBD1,many,TRBJ2-7,TRBV6-5,CASRSGTGGYEQYF,TGTGCCAGCAGATCAGGGACAGGGGGCTACGAGCAGTACTTC
NA,many,TRBJ2-5,TRBV5-1,CASSLEWGETQYF,TGCGCCAGCAGCTTGGAGTGGGGAGAGACCCAGTACTTC
NA,many,TRBJ2-3,TRBV7-9,CASSNYLATITDTQYF,TGTGCCAGCAGCAACTACCTAGCGACAATCACAGATACGCAGTATTTT
NA,NA,TRBJ1-3,TRBV11-2,CASSWGARSGNTIYF,TGTGCCAGCAGCTGGGGGGCACGCTCTGGAAACACCATATATTTT
NA,few,TRBJ2-7,TRBV7-9,CASGEAGLSYEQYF,TGTGCCAGCGGGGAAGCGGGTCTCTCCTACGAGCAGTACTTC
NA,many,TRBJ2-1,TRBV27,CASSPGTGYNEQFF,TGTGCCAGCAGTCCCGGGACTGGCTACAATGAGCAGTTCTTC
NA,many,TRBJ2-3,TRBV7-9,CASSLEGFSDTQYF,TGTGCCAGCAGCTTAGAGGGGTTTTCAGATACGCAGTATTTT
NA,NA,TRBJ1-2,TRBV29-1,CSVDRGLFYGYTF,TGCAGCGTTGATCGAGGTCTCTTTTATGGCTACACCTTC
NA,many,TRBJ1-3,TRBV5-6,CASSLSGNTIYF,TGTGCCAGCAGCTTATCTGGAAACACCATATATTTT
NA,many,TRBJ1-5,TRBV30,CAWSVGGSQPQHF,TGTGCCTGGAGTGTAGGGGGTTCCCAGCCCCAGCATTTT